This T cell receptor beta chain derives from a study of blood T cell repertoires in COVID-19. Study overall: Donors in the United States, Italy and Spain gave samples during acute or convalescent COVID-19. In each case, the material was cDNA or gDNA derived from T cells, B-cell-depleted T cells, or PBMCs.

Details on this clone: The identical CDR3 is also encoded by other nucleotide sequences in the sample.

CDR1 and CDR2 (germline): GTSNPN, SVGIG (reference sequence). The CDR3 spans 13 residues. J gave up 1 base and V 4 bases, and 3 bases lay outside the gene matches. Profiling relied on immunoSEQ multiplex PCR, and the TCRdb table lists in-frame clones only, not all of them. Of about 140,000 clones in the sample, 85% to 90% were seen once. The chain carries TRBV30 and TRBJ1-1, with 7 bases that match TRBD1. Sample: peripheral blood. This clonotype was obtained from a woman aged 55-70 years with acute or convalescent COVID-19. This CDR3 reads CAWTRQGNTEAFF. DNA of the CDR3: TGTGCCTGGACTAGACAGGGGAACACTGAAGCTTTCTTT.